Listed here are 19 T cell receptor beta chains from one sample, sequenced in a study of shared clonotypes between healthy human individuals (dated by TCRdb to 2018 to 2020). CD8 naive samples consisted of CD45RO-negative cells that were positively selected for CCR7, yielding a CD45RA+CCR7+ population without TemRA cells. The method was the immunoSEQ multiplex PCR assay. TCRdb carries this immuneACCESS record with in-frame sequences only. Its versions omit some clonotypes, under half of them owing to an unresolved V gene in the studies checked, with the rest unexplained. Here the sample has about 2.1 million clones; about 94% occur a single time. The ten largest make up more than 1.5% of the sample. The sample taken for sequencing was naive CD8+ T cells from PBMCs. What the cell subset or site label conveys for this sample: CD45RA+CCR7+. The receptors originated from a man between 18 and 29 years old in good health. Some clones in this sample may be carry-over from other donors' samples.

As to this clone: The sample holds other DNA sequences that translate to the same CDR3. The chain couples TRBV6-6 to TRBJ2-2; no definite D call. The CDR3 sequence is 12 residues long. Trimming left V 2 bases short and J 6 bases short, with 4 bases between. CDR1 is MNHNY, CDR2 SVGAGI, per germline (reference sequence). The CDR3 here is CASSYGSGELFF. CDR3 in DNA: TGTGCCAGCAGTTACGGTTCCGGGGAGCTGTTTTTT.

With respect to this clone: One end of the junction is discordant with germline, which a read error may explain. The V gene is TRBV7-9, the J gene TRBJ1-3; a weak D match, TRBD1 (5 bases). This CDR3 has 8 amino acids. From germline, CDR1 is SEHNR and CDR2 FQNEAQ (reference sequence). CDR3 nucleotides: TGTGCCAGGGACAACACTCATTTT. It translates to CARDNTHF.

The chain recombines TRBV27 with TRBJ2-7; 7 nucleotides align to TRBD1. CDR1 MNHEY and CDR2 SMNVEV come from the germline V gene (reference sequence). The junction had 14 bases not matched to a gene; V was cut back by 8 bases and J by 7 bases. The CDR3 extends over 14 amino acids. CDR3 amino acids: CASGRQGEPEEQYF. In nucleotides, the CDR3 is TGTGCCAGCGGCCGACAGGGCGAACCGGAGGAGCAGTACTTC.

V and J are TRBV27 and TRBJ2-3, with 8 bases that match TRBD1. Unmatched junction bases numbered 6, after V lost 6 bases and J lost 7 bases. CDR3 length equals 13 residues. Per the germline V gene, CDR1 is MNHEY and CDR2 is SMNVEV (reference sequence). The CDR3 nucleotides read TGTGCCAGCAGCTTCAGGGGGCGGAATACGCAGTATTTT. Translated: CASSFRGRNTQYF.

The chain employs TRBV18 and TRBJ2-1; TRBD2 agrees at 9 bases. V trimming: 5 bases; J trimming: 4 bases; junction bases outside the gene matches: 9. Germline V CDR1 and CDR2: KGHSH, LQKENI. The CDR3 extends over 16 amino acids. The CDR3: CASSTVSSGMYNEQFF. The CDR3 nucleotides read TGTGCCAGCTCAACCGTCTCTAGCGGGATGTACAATGAGCAGTTCTTC.

This chain joins TRBV28 and TRBJ2-1, with 10 bases lining up with TRBD2. In germline, CDR1 is MDHEN, CDR2 SYDVKM. The J segment lost 5 bases and the V segment lost 3 bases, leaving 10 bases of the junction unmatched. CDR3 size: 17 residues. In DNA, the CDR3 is TGTGCCAGCAGTTTGCGACTAGCGGGTCAACTAGACAATGAGCAGTTCTTC. It yields the protein CASSLRLAGQLDNEQFF.

Details on this clone: Other DNA sequences in this specimen translate into the identical CDR3. V is TRBV5-6 and J is TRBJ2-1; D remains ambiguous. The germline V and J ends were trimmed by 2 bases and 5 bases, with 5 bases remaining between them. This CDR3 region has 12 residues. In germline, CDR1 is SGHDT, CDR2 YYEEEE. DNA of the CDR3: TGTGCCAGCAGCTTCCGGGACAATGAGCAGTTCTTC. As protein: CASSFRDNEQFF. The full variable domain, its missing parts supplied by reference TRBV5-6 and TRBJ2-1, is DAGVTQSPTHLIKTRGQQVTLRCSPKSGHDTVSWYQQALGQGPQFIFQYYEEEERQRGNFPDRFSGHQFPNYSSELNVNALLLGDSALYLCASSFRDNEQFFGPGTRLTVL.

The chain is built from TRBV7-6 and TRBJ1-5, with D possibly matching TRBD1 (5 bases). Germline values: CDR1 SGHVS, CDR2 FNYEAQ. Trimming stripped 0 bases from V and 3 bases from J, with 15 bases between. The CDR3 has 17 residues. The CDR3 sequence is CASSLAGGKTFNQPQHF. The CDR3, as DNA: TGTGCCAGCAGCTTAGCGGGGGGAAAAACGTTCAATCAGCCCCAGCATTTT.

V usage is TRBV10-3 and J usage is TRBJ2-1; D may be TRBD1 or TRBD2 (5 bases each). Trimming removed 7 bases from V and 0 bases from J, with 10 bases in between. The CDR3 is 14 amino acids. Germline values: CDR1 ENHRY, CDR2 SYGVKD. CDR3: CAIMGDSSYNEQFF. For the CDR3, the DNA is TGTGCCATCATGGGGGATAGCTCCTACAATGAGCAGTTCTTC.

This chain links TRBV19 with TRBJ1-1; weak D call: TRBD1 (6 bases). V was clipped by 6 bases and J by 4 bases, with 12 bases between them. This CDR3 is built from 13 residues. CDR1 and CDR2 from the germline V gene are LNHDA and SQIVND (reference sequence). The CDR3 DNA sequence: TGTGCCAGTAGCAAGGGGGGAATCACTGAAGCTTTCTTT. It specifies CASSKGGITEAFF.

V gene TRBV29-1 combines with J gene TRBJ1-2; 7 nucleotides line up with TRBD1. Germline CDR1 and CDR2: SQVTM and ANQGSEA. The CDR3 is 11 amino acids. V trimming: 4 bases; J trimming: 9 bases; junction bases outside the gene matches: 5. As DNA, the CDR3 is TGCAGCGTTGTACAGGGGACGAGCTACACCTTC. It is translated as CSVVQGTSYTF. The entire variable domain, with the rest obtained from reference TRBV29-1 and TRBJ1-2, is as follows: SAVISQKPSRDICQRGTSLTIQCQVDSQVTMMFWYRQQPGQSLTLIATANQGSEATYESGFVIDKFPISRPNLTFSTLTVSNMSPEDSSIYLCSVVQGTSYTFGSGTRLTVV.

The rearrangement uses TRBV27 and TRBJ2-1; 8 bases are shared with TRBD2. The germline V gene encodes CDR1 MNHEY and CDR2 SMNVEV (reference sequence). After removal of 2 bases from V and 2 bases from J, the junction contained 5 bases not matched to a gene. The CDR3 is 16 residues long. The CDR3 nucleotides read TGTGCCAGCAGTTTAAACTGGGGACTAGCCTACAATGAGCAGTTCTTC. Encoded protein: CASSLNWGLAYNEQFF.

The chain couples TRBV19 to TRBJ1-1; D is ambiguous. V lost 0 bases and J lost 0, with 5 bases in between. The CDR3 is made up of 14 amino acids. Germline-derived CDR1 and CDR2 are LNHDA and SQIVND (reference sequence). The CDR3 loop is CASSIEVLNTEAFF. DNA for the CDR3: TGTGCCAGTAGTATAGAGGTACTGAACACTGAAGCTTTCTTT.

The rearrangement joins TRBV11-1 to TRBJ1-1; weak D call: TRBD1 (6 bases). Germline V lookup: CDR1 SGHAT, CDR2 FQDESV (reference sequence). The germline V and J ends were trimmed by 1 base and 3 bases, with 21 bases remaining between them. The CDR3 covers 18 residues. The CDR3 coding sequence is TGTGCCAGCAGCTTAGAACCGTCTTGGGGGGCTGAAGACACTGAAGCTTTCTTT. Encoded protein: CASSLEPSWGAEDTEAFF.

J is TRBJ1-1 and V is TRBV11-1, with TRBD1 matching 7 bases. After removal of 5 bases from V and 1 base from J, the junction contained 4 bases not matched to a gene. The CDR3 runs to 14 residues. In germline, CDR1 is SGHAT, CDR2 FQDESV (reference sequence). The CDR3 DNA reads as TGTGCCAGCAGCACATGGACAGGGAACACTGAAGCTTTCTTT. Translated, it gives CASSTWTGNTEAFF.

The V gene is TRBV4-3, the J gene TRBJ2-1; 7 positions match TRBD1. The germline CDR1 and CDR2 sequences are LGHNA and YSLEER. The CDR3 totals 16 residues. The ends lost 4 bases at V and 1 base at J; junction bases unmatched: 7. The CDR3 nucleotides are TGCGCCAGCAGCCTAGGGGTGGGACAGTCCTACAATGAGCAGTTCTTC. It yields the protein CASSLGVGQSYNEQFF.

This chain connects TRBV9 to TRBJ1-4; no clear D. Germline CDR1 SGDLS, CDR2 YYNGEE. Between the trimmed V and J ends, which lost 1 base and 6 bases, there was a span of 16 bases. This CDR3 is built from 16 residues. In nucleotides, the CDR3 is TGTGCCAGCAGCGTATCCCCGCGTGAGCGCGATGAAAAACTGTTTTTT. Encoded protein: CASSVSPRERDEKLFF.

The rearrangement uses TRBV6-5 and TRBJ2-6; D ambiguous. The CDR3 has 15 amino acids. The germline V gene encodes CDR1 MNHEY and CDR2 SVGAGI. The V gene lost 6 bases and the J gene lost 0 bases, with 9 bases spanning the gap. The CDR3 is CASSPALSGANVLTF. The CDR3 DNA reads TGTGCCAGCAGCCCCGCTCTCTCTGGGGCCAACGTCCTGACTTTC.

The chain links TRBV4-1 to TRBJ2-2, with a possible D match to TRBD1 (5 bases). V lost 4 bases, J lost 4 bases, and 22 bases lay in between. This CDR3 contains 18 residues. Germline-derived CDR1 and CDR2 are MGHRA and YSYEKL. CDR3 DNA sequence: TGCGCCAGCAGCCGAGGACCGGAACAGGTCCGGAGCACCGGGGAGCTGTTTTTT. This gives the protein CASSRGPEQVRSTGELFF.